The 32 T cell receptor beta chains reported below all come from one sample, sequenced in a study of blood T cells in healthy people across ages. A second PCR, run for about 7 to 11 cycles, used a sample-barcoded 5' primer plus a J-beta primer mix. Using its own MiXCR run on the 5' RACE reads, TCRdb lists one record per CDR3 protein. The sample has about 930,000 distinct CDR3 sequences; 25% to 30% are singletons. This sample also appeared in a second study, on T cells of mothers and their children.

The sample was blood. The receptors derive from a woman between 40 and 50 years old in good health.

The table lists this clonotype with a few counts. CDR3 nucleotide sequence: TGCAGTGCTAGAGGGCAGAATTCTGGGGCCAACGTCCTGACTTTC. It codes for CSARGQNSGANVLTF. The chain is built from TRBV20-1 and TRBJ2-6; no clear D. The CDR3 runs to 15 residues. The ends were cut back, 1 base at V and 1 base at J, with 8 bases in the middle. Per germline, CDR1 DFQATT and CDR2 SNEGSKA (reference sequence).

This clonotype was counted many times. This sequence joins TRBV27 and TRBJ2-5; TRBD2 is a possible D gene (7 bases). This CDR3 comprises 17 residues. V was pared by 3 bases and J by 5 bases, with 22 bases between. Germline CDR1 and CDR2: MNHEY and SMNVEV (reference sequence). The CDR3 DNA sequence: TGTGCCAGCAGTTTCGGGGGGCAGGTGTCTATGTTGGAGACCCAGTACTTC. This gives the protein CASSFGGQVSMLETQYF.

The J gene is TRBJ1-5, the V gene TRBV6-5; maybe TRBD1 (6 bases). The ends were cut back, 8 bases at V and 0 bases at J, with 17 bases in the middle. There are 16 residues in the CDR3. Germline-derived CDR1 and CDR2 are MNHEY and SVGAGI. CDR3 sequence (DNA): TGTGCCAGCCGAGATGGGTTAGGGGGTAGCAATCAGCCCCAGCATTTT. Translated: CASRDGLGGSNQPQHF.

This clonotype was seen at least ten times. V and J are TRBV9 and TRBJ2-5, with D hard to call. This CDR3 is 14 amino acids long. The V gene's germline CDR1 is SGDLS and CDR2 YYNGEE. With 4 bases removed from V and 5 bases from J, the gap between germline ends came to 15 bases. CDR3 amino acids: CASSSRTDMETQYF. CDR3 DNA sequence: TGTGCCAGCAGCTCCAGGACGGATATGGAGACCCAGTACTTC. Based on the CDR3 plus reference TRBV9 and TRBJ2-5, the full variable domain is DSGVTQTPKHLITATGQRVTLRCSPRSGDLSVYWYQQSLDQGLQFLIQYYNGEERAKGNILERFSAQQFPDLHSELNLSSLELGDSALYFCASSSRTDMETQYFGPGTRLLVL.

With respect to this clonotype: The germline gene is not matched at one end of the junction; a read error may be the cause. The chain recombines TRBV24-1 with TRBJ2-1, with 9 bases that match TRBD2. The germline V gene has CDR1 KGHDR and CDR2 SFDVKD. This CDR3 contains 14 residues. The CDR3 sequence: CATSGAGGYSEQFF. The CDR3 region has the DNA TGTGCCACCAGTGGAGCGGGGGGATACAGTGAGCAGTTCTTC.

This clonotype was seen a handful of times. The chain joins TRBV10-3 to TRBJ2-5, with D perhaps TRBD1 (6 bases). The ends were cut back, 0 bases at V and 1 base at J, with 12 bases in the middle. Germline CDR1 reads ENHRY; CDR2 reads SYGVKD. The CDR3 is 16 amino acids. The CDR3, as DNA: TGTGCCATCAGTGAGTCGCAGTTACAGGGCCAAGAGACCCAGTACTTC. Its protein is CAISESQLQGQETQYF.

This clonotype was counted once. The V call is TRBV5-1, the J call TRBJ1-1; the D gene is possibly TRBD1 (5 bases). Germline V gives CDR1 SGHRS, CDR2 YFSETQ. CDR3 size: 13 residues. The V and J ends lost 3 bases and 5 bases respectively, with 11 bases between them. The CDR3 bases are TGCGCCAGCAGCTCAGGGATACCGACTGAAGCTTTCTTT. Protein: CASSSGIPTEAFF.

The chain uses TRBV28 and TRBJ1-2; no definite D call. Per germline, CDR1 MDHEN and CDR2 SYDVKM. The V gene lost 3 bases and the J gene lost 8 bases, with 10 bases spanning the gap. The CDR3 consists of 12 residues. The CDR3 sequence is CASSLTMAGYTF. In DNA form, the CDR3 reads TGTGCCAGCAGTTTGACCATGGCCGGCTACACCTTC.

This clonotype was counted ten times or more. The chain combines TRBV6-5 with TRBJ1-2; D remains ambiguous. Trimming removed 6 bases at V and 0 bases at J, with 11 bases between. CDR3 length: 14 residues. CDR1 and CDR2 (germline): MNHEY, SVGAGI. The CDR3 loop reads CASRQIEANYGYTF. The CDR3 DNA reads as TGTGCCAGCAGGCAGATTGAAGCTAACTATGGCTACACCTTC.

This clonotype was recorded many times. This chain joins TRBV29-1 and TRBJ2-5; TRBD2 aligns across 9 bases. Per the germline V gene, CDR1 is SQVTM and CDR2 is ANQGSEA. CDR3 size: 15 residues. V shed 3 bases, J shed 2 bases, and the junction held 7 bases outside the gene matches. The CDR3 sequence: CSVEAARGGQETQYF. The CDR3 coding sequence is TGCAGCGTTGAGGCGGCGCGGGGGGGACAAGAGACCCAGTACTTC. Using reference TRBV29-1 and TRBJ2-5 for the parts outside the CDR3, the full variable domain is SAVISQKPSRDICQRGTSLTIQCQVDSQVTMMFWYRQQPGQSLTLIATANQGSEATYESGFVIDKFPISRPNLTFSTLTVSNMSPEDSSIYLCSVEAARGGQETQYFGPGTRLLVL.

The chain employs TRBV30 and TRBJ2-6; D ambiguous. Trimming removed 0 bases at V and 9 bases at J, with 15 bases between. CDR1 is GTSNPN and CDR2 is SVGIG in the germline V gene (reference sequence). The CDR3 consists of 15 residues. The CDR3 nucleotides read TGTGCCTGGAGTGTACTCAGGCCACCCGTCAACGTCCTGACTTTC. It is translated as CAWSVLRPPVNVLTF.

In its sample, this clonotype was seen many times. In nucleotides, the CDR3 is TGCAGTGCTAGAGAATTACTAGCGGGGGGTCCCTCCTACAATGAGCAGTTCTTC. It yields the protein CSARELLAGGPSYNEQFF. The J gene is TRBJ2-1, the V gene TRBV20-1; TRBD2 matches at 12 bases. V trimming: 0 bases; J trimming: 0 bases; junction bases outside the gene matches: 6. CDR1 is DFQATT and CDR2 is SNEGSKA in the germline V gene (reference sequence). The CDR3 covers 18 residues.

This clonotype was counted only a few times. The genes are TRBV27 and TRBJ2-5, with D perhaps TRBD1 (5 bases). The CDR3 totals 14 residues. Trimming pared 4 bases from V and 4 bases from J, leaving 13 bases between. Looked up from germline, CDR1 is MNHEY and CDR2 is SMNVEV (reference sequence). CDR3 protein: CASSSPGLGETQYF. In DNA form, the CDR3 reads TGTGCCAGCAGTTCACCAGGGTTAGGAGAGACCCAGTACTTC.

J is TRBJ1-5 and V is TRBV2, with 7 bases matching TRBD1. Germline V lookup: CDR1 SNHLY, CDR2 FYNNEI. The CDR3 is 13 amino acids. J gave up 10 bases and V 10 bases, and 13 bases lay outside the gene matches. The CDR3 nucleotides read TGTGCCATTGCACAGGGGTACGGACACCCCCAGCATTTT. It is translated as CAIAQGYGHPQHF.

V is TRBV20-1 and J is TRBJ2-1; 8 bases map to TRBD2. Trimming cost V 0 bases and J 0 bases; bases outside gene matches: 4. The germline V gene has CDR1 DFQATT and CDR2 SNEGSKA (reference sequence). The CDR3 length is 16 residues. The CDR3 coding sequence is TGCAGTGCTAGAGATGAGCGGGGGTTCTCCTACAATGAGCAGTTCTTC. Encoded protein: CSARDERGFSYNEQFF.

The chain joins TRBV29-1 to TRBJ2-1; 7 bases line up with TRBD2. The CDR3 has 13 amino acids. With 4 bases clipped from V and 4 bases from J, the junction kept 4 bases outside the gene matches. Germline lookup yields CDR1 SQVTM and CDR2 ANQGSEA. The CDR3 DNA reads as TGCAGCGTTGCCCGCGGGAGTTACAATGAGCAGTTCTTC. It codes for CSVARGSYNEQFF.

This chain connects TRBV28 to TRBJ1-1; D unresolved. Germline V gene sequence: CDR1 MDHEN, CDR2 SYDVKM. The V gene lost 8 bases and the J gene lost 5 bases, with 18 bases spanning the gap. The CDR3 is made up of 14 amino acids. In DNA form, the CDR3 reads TGTGCCAGCGCGACCCTGGGAATAGTAACTGAAGCTTTCTTT. Its protein is CASATLGIVTEAFF.

This clonotype was seen a handful of times. V is TRBV28 and J is TRBJ1-6, with TRBD1 identical over 7 bases. Germline assignment: CDR1 MDHEN and CDR2 SYDVKM. The junction had 12 bases not matched to a gene; V was cut back by 5 bases and J by 5 bases. This CDR3 has 17 amino acids. CDR3 nucleotide sequence: TGTGCCAGCAGTCCGACAGGGTTGATCTCTAATAATTCACCCCTCCACTTT. It translates to CASSPTGLISNNSPLHF.

This clonotype was counted only a few times. V usage is TRBV7-2 and J usage is TRBJ1-5; 7 bases are shared with TRBD1. Germline V CDR1 and CDR2: SGHTA, FQGNSA. CDR3 size: 16 residues. J gave up 0 bases and V 4 bases, and 6 bases lay outside the gene matches. CDR3 in DNA: TGTGCCAGCAGCTCGGGACAGACGTATAGCAATCAGCCCCAGCATTTT. Amino acid sequence: CASSSGQTYSNQPQHF. The variable domain in full, with the rest retrieved from reference TRBV7-2 and TRBJ1-5, is GAGVSQSPSNKVTEKGKDVELRCDPISGHTALYWYRQSLGQGLEFLIYFQGNSAPDKSGLPSDRFSAERTGGSVSTLTIQRTQQEDSAVYLCASSSGQTYSNQPQHFGDGTRLSIL.

On this clonotype itself: A junction end diverges from the germline sequence, so it may reflect a read error. The J gene is TRBJ2-3, the V gene TRBV20-1; possibly TRBD2 for D (6 bases). Germline V lookup: CDR1 DFQATT, CDR2 SNEGSKA (reference sequence). The CDR3 spans 11 residues. CDR3 bases: TGCTGTGCCACGCCCCGGGGGACGCAGTATTTT. Translated, it gives CCATPRGTQYF.

This chain links TRBV30 with TRBJ2-3; 7 nucleotides agree with TRBD2. After removal of 1 base from V and 8 bases from J, the junction contained 6 bases not matched to a gene. The CDR3 runs 13 residues. Germline-derived CDR1 and CDR2 are GTSNPN and SVGIG (reference sequence). The CDR3 spells CAWSADERGTQYF. In DNA, the CDR3 is TGTGCCTGGAGTGCAGACGAGCGGGGTACGCAGTATTTT.

V is TRBV7-3 and J is TRBJ1-6; weak D call: TRBD1 (5 bases). CDR1 and CDR2 from the germline V gene are SGHTA and FQGTGA. Trimming pared 5 bases from V and 5 bases from J, leaving 13 bases between. The CDR3 sequence is 15 residues long. For the CDR3, the DNA is TGTGCCAGCAGCCCAGGGCCTCGCGATAATTCACCCCTCCACTTT. It translates to CASSPGPRDNSPLHF.

In its sample, this clonotype was seen a few times. The rearrangement uses TRBV20-1 and TRBJ2-5; TRBD2 agrees at 7 bases. Germline CDR1 is DFQATT and CDR2 is SNEGSKA (reference sequence). The CDR3 runs to 14 residues. With 3 bases clipped from V and 8 bases from J, the junction kept 12 bases outside the gene matches. The CDR3 DNA is TGCAGTGCTAGGGCGGGAGCGGGCCCCCCCACCCAGTACTTC. This gives the protein CSARAGAGPPTQYF.

Regarding this clonotype: Germline and junction disagree at one end, which may indicate a read error. The chain has TRBV7-9 and TRBJ1-2; D is ambiguous. The CDR3 has 13 amino acids. Germline-derived CDR1 and CDR2 are SEHNR and FQNEAQ (reference sequence). CDR3 amino acids: CAGSSNRFYGYTF. CDR3 sequence (DNA): TGTGCCGGCAGCTCAAATCGGTTCTATGGCTACACCTTC.

This clonotype has at least ten counts. The chain has TRBV4-1 and TRBJ1-2, with 10 bases that match TRBD1. This CDR3 contains 20 residues. J lost 4 bases, V lost 2 bases, and 19 bases had no gene match. Looked up from germline, CDR1 is MGHRA and CDR2 is YSYEKL. The CDR3 spells CASSQTFRRDRGLPTYGYTF. As DNA, the CDR3 is TGCGCCAGCAGCCAAACTTTCCGCCGGGACAGGGGCCTCCCAACCTATGGCTACACCTTC.

A few counts support this clonotype. This chain connects TRBV20-1 to TRBJ1-1; D unresolved. This CDR3 contains 13 residues. With 1 base removed from V and 1 base from J, the gap between germline ends came to 7 bases. Germline assignment: CDR1 DFQATT and CDR2 SNEGSKA (reference sequence). CDR3 in DNA: TGCAGTGCTAGAGGGCGGACGAACACTGAAGCTTTCTTT. Translated: CSARGRTNTEAFF.

The chain uses TRBV28 and TRBJ1-2; a possible D gene is TRBD1 (6 bases). The CDR3 sequence is 15 residues long. Germline assignment: CDR1 MDHEN and CDR2 SYDVKM. Trimming cost V 3 bases and J 7 bases, with 18 bases left between them. CDR3 region: CASSFPRTVAFGYTF. DNA for the CDR3: TGTGCCAGCAGTTTCCCTAGGACAGTCGCCTTTGGCTACACCTTC.

On this clonotype itself: This could be a read error, since a much larger clone is one nucleotide away. V usage is TRBV20-1 and J usage is TRBJ2-7, with unresolved D. Germline V gene sequence: CDR1 DFQATT, CDR2 SNEGSKA (reference sequence). V lost 0 bases and J 7 bases, leaving 13 bases between the germline ends. The length of the CDR3 is 13 residues. CDR3 protein: CSARDPGNNEQYF. In DNA, the CDR3 is TGCAGTGCTAGAGATCCAGGCAACAATGAGCAGTACTTC.

J is TRBJ2-7 and V is TRBV3-1; TRBD2 matches 15 bases. The J call may be wrong; the DNA end is better matched by TRBJ2-5. From germline, CDR1 is LGHDT and CDR2 YNNKEL (reference sequence). The CDR3 sequence is 15 residues long. CDR3 sequence reads: CASSHGLAGGQTQYF. The CDR3 nucleotides read TGTGCCAGCAGCCACGGACTAGCGGGGGGGCAGACCCAGTACTTC.

This clonotype was counted only a few times. The chain carries TRBV5-1 and TRBJ2-1, with TRBD2 matching 8 bases. CDR3 length: 19 residues. The V gene end was trimmed by 2 bases and the J gene end by 4 bases; junction bases not matched to a gene: 17. Germline lookup yields CDR1 SGHRS and CDR2 YFSETQ. The CDR3 DNA follows: TGCGCCAGCAGCTTATCCCCTAGAGTAGCGGGAATCCATTACAATGAGCAGTTCTTC. Residues: CASSLSPRVAGIHYNEQFF.

The chain links TRBV14 to TRBJ2-1; D possibly corresponds to TRBD2 (5 bases). Germline loops: CDR1 SGHDN, CDR2 FVKESK. The V gene lost 1 base and the J gene lost 4 bases, with 11 bases spanning the gap. The CDR3 contains 15 residues. CDR3 DNA: TGTGCCAGCAGCCAAGGTAGCTCGGGGTACAATGAGCAGTTCTTC. Protein: CASSQGSSGYNEQFF.

V and J are TRBV5-1 and TRBJ2-3; 13 nucleotides match TRBD2. CDR1 and CDR2 from the germline V gene are SGHRS and YFSETQ. The CDR3 length is 19 residues. Trimming removed 4 bases from V and 0 bases from J; junction bases left unmatched: 11. In DNA form, the CDR3 reads TGCGCCAGCAGCATGCGGACTAGCGGGGGCCCTTTTAGCACAGATACGCAGTATTTT. It translates to CASSMRTSGGPFSTDTQYF.